Detailed here is one TCR beta chain. The antigen this receptor binds is unknown. There are no base qualities to consult, and no much larger clone falls within one base. Whole blood was collected in K2EDTA tubes by collaborating institutions according to the institutions' own protocols. For TCRbeta analysis, collaborator samples were shipped as frozen whole blood, as isolated PBMCs, or as DNA extracted from either sample type. The immunoSEQ Assay, a bias-controlled multiplex PCR, was used to amplify TCRbeta CDR3 regions from genomic DNA. The published analysis was carried out like this. The number of nucleated cells in each sample was estimated by amplification of reference gene primers within the assay. To quantify the absolute abundance of each unique TCRbeta CDR3 rearrangement, sequence reads were collapsed and filtered. For each sample, productive Simpson clonality was calculated as the square root of Simpson's diversity index across productive rearrangements. TCRdb retrieved this table from immuneACCESS and kept in-frame rearrangements only. Not all clones are present; in checked studies, unresolved V genes account for under half, and no reason is known for the remainder. Clonal size and the V and J genes are those of that table, whereas D and trimming came from the DNA. The sample contains around 300,000 clones, approximately 83% of them found a single time. Clones ranked in the top ten supply approximately 11% of the sample.

The data originate from a study of blood T cell repertoires in COVID-19 (dated by TCRdb to the early 2020s). For the wider study: Samples covering the acute and convalescent phases of COVID-19 were provided by collaborators in the United States, Italy and Spain. The dataset comprised deeply sampled blood TCRbeta repertoires from subjects exposed to, actively infected with, or recovered from COVID-19. The prospective study material was composed of cDNA or gDNA derived from T cells, B-cell-depleted T cells, or PBMCs. Where available, HLA class I and class II types were taken from metadata supplied by the sample provider and were not determined by assay-based typing. Nearly every sample came with metadata listing a de-identified subject ID, COVID-19 status, age in years and sex. The samples were drawn from the first 160 participants of the ongoing ImmuneRACE study and from 950 to 1,500 subjects provided by 6 global collaborators. The repertoires were released in a freely available public database intended as a resource for research on the immune response to SARS-CoV-2. What the research found in general, with its limitations: The amount of clinical and demographic metadata varied by source and participant and was provided uncurated.

The CDR3 runs 16 residues from the cysteine to the phenylalanine. Of the read, only the CDR3 DNA is kept; its 48 bases are in frame from base 1. V has 2 bases trimmed and J has 5 bases trimmed; junction bases matching no gene number 9. The TCR sequence derives from an older woman with acute or convalescent COVID-19. What was sequenced was peripheral blood. This chain joins TRBV23-1 to TRBJ1-2; 9 central bases correspond to TRBD1. TRBV23-1 is an ORF, and what it does is uncertain. The CDR3 reads as follows: CASSQPRDRVNYGYTF. The DNA is as follows: TGCGCCAGCAGTCAACCCCGGGACAGGGTAAATTATGGCTACACCTTC.